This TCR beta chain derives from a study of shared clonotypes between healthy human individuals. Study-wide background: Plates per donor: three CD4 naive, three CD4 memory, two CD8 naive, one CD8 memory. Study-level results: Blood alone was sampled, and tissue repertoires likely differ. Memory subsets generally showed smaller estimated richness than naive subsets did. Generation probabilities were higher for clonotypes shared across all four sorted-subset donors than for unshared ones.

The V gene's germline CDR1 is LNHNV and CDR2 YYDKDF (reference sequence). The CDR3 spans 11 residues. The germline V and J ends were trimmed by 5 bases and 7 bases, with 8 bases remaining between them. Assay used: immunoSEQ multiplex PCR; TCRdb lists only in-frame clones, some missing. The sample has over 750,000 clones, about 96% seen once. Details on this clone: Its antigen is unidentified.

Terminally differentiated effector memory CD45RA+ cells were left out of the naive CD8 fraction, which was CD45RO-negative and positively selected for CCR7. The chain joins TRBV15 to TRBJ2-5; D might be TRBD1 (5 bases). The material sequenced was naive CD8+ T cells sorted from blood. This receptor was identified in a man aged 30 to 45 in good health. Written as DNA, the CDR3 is TGTGCCACCAGCGGAACAGGGACCCAGTACTTC. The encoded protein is CATSGTGTQYF. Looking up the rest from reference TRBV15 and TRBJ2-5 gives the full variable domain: DAMVIQNPRYQVTQFGKPVTLSCSQTLNHNVMYWYQQKSSQAPKLLFHYYDKDFNNEADTPDNFQSRRPNTSFCFLDIRSPGLGDTAMYLCATSGTGTQYFGPGTRLLVL.